This TCR beta chain is drawn from a study of blood T cell repertoires in COVID-19. Across the whole study: Samples taken during acute and convalescent COVID-19 were collected in the United States, Italy and Spain. Sample material is recorded as cDNA or gDNA derived from T cells, B-cell-depleted T cells, or PBMCs.

How the authors handled the data: Estimated nucleated cell counts came from reference gene primer amplification. Produced via immunoSEQ multiplex PCR; TCRdb's table is partial and in-frame only. From that table come the V and J calls and clone size; the DNA was used to work out D and trimming. The table has some 140,000 clones, roughly 80% seen once. Germline CDR1 and CDR2: ENHRY and SYGVKD. The CDR3 consists of 12 residues. Deletions cut 0 bases from V and 7 bases from J, with 3 bases between. Sequenced: peripheral blood. The origin of this receptor is a man of 80 years or more with acute or convalescent COVID-19. V usage is TRBV10-3 and J usage is TRBJ1-4; D gene unclear. CDR3 protein: CAISESSEKLFF. CDR3 nucleotide sequence: TGTGCCATCAGTGAGTCGAGTGAAAAACTGTTTTTT.